This T cell receptor beta chain is from a study of shared clonotypes between healthy human individuals. Genomic DNA belonging to each subset was distributed in equal measure over several immunoSEQ plates. The protocol was immunoSEQ multiplex PCR, while the TCRdb copy is restricted to in-frame clones and leaves out a portion. The repertoire has about 2,200,000 clones, 85% to 95% of them found once; the top ten carry 1.5% to 2%. Trimming removed 4 bases at V and 11 bases at J, with 14 bases between. The CDR3 totals 12 residues. CDR1 and CDR2 from the germline V gene are SGHAT and FQNNGV. Positively selected for CCR7, the CD45RO-negative cells used as naive CD8 cells excluded terminally differentiated effector memory CD45RA+ cells.

The rearrangement joins TRBV11-2 to TRBJ2-5; no reliable D call. Sequencing used naive CD8+ T cells from PBMCs. The sequence was obtained from a man aged 18 to 30 in good health. Some clones in this sample may be carry-over from other donors' samples. The CDR3 region is CASSSMEHQQYF. DNA for the CDR3: TGTGCCAGCAGCTCCATGGAACACCAGCAGTACTTC.